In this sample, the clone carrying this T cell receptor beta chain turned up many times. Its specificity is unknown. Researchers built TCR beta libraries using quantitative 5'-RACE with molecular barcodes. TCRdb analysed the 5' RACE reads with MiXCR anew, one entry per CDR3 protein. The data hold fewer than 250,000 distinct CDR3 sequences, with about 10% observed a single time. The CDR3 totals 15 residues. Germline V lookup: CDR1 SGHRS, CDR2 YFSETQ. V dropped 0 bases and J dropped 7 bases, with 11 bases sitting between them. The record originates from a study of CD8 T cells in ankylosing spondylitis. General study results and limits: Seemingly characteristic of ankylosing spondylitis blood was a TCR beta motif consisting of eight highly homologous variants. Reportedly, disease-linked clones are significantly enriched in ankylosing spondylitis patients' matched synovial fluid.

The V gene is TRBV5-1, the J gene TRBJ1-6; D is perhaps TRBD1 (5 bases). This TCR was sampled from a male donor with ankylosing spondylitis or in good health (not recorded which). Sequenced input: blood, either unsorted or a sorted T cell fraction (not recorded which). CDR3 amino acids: CASSLVGQPNSPLHF. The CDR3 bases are TGCGCCAGCAGCTTGGTGGGGCAGCCGAATTCACCCCTCCACTTT.